There are many counts of the clone carrying this T cell receptor beta chain. The sample comes from a study of regulatory T cells in long-lasting Graves disease. In building TCR beta libraries, iRepertoire HTBI primers were used together with Arm-PCR of CDR3 regions. TCRdb re-called the multiplex PCR reads with MiXCR, one entry per CDR3 protein. The data contain approximately 400,000 distinct CDR3 sequences, about 16% of them singletons. Regarding time point: newly diagnosed GD, antithyroid drugs for less than 3 months. The TCR library used RNA extracted from PBMCs. This CDR3 contains 15 residues. Per germline, CDR1 SGHAT and CDR2 FQNNGV. V gave up 4 bases and J gave up 4 bases; unmatched junction bases: 6. These same data were also listed under a study on T cells in Graves' hyperthyroidism and ophthalmopathy. That work adds: Patients having uncontrolled infection, another autoimmune disease, pregnancy or lactation were not included.

This TCR came from a woman in her 30s with Graves disease. The rearrangement links TRBV11-2 to TRBJ2-4, with 8 bases identical to TRBD1. Specimen: peripheral blood mononuclear cells (PBMCs), collected at new diagnosis, from a patient treated with antithyroid drugs. The CDR3 DNA is TGTGCCAGCAGCTCTGTGGGACAGGCAAAAAACATTCAGTACTTC. Translating gives CASSSVGQAKNIQYF.